This paragraph reports one T cell receptor (beta chain). This may be a read error: a much more frequent sequence differs by one nucleotide. TCRdb ran MiXCR on the PCR reads. The table lists some 55,000 clones, roughly 30% of them singletons. Germline lookup yields CDR1 SGHAT and CDR2 FQNNGV. The V and J ends lost 1 base and 7 bases respectively, with 8 bases between them. The CDR3 runs 13 residues. No treatment had been given to any patient before thyroid surgery. These data are taken from a study of metastatic and nonmetastatic thyroid tumors. Input material: blood. The genes are TRBV11-2 and TRBJ2-1; no definite D call. The receptor was isolated from a female donor with papillary thyroid cancer or a benign thyroid nodule (not recorded which). Some clones in this sample may be carry-over from other donors' samples. The CDR3 region is CASSLAPLNEQFF. CDR3 sequence (DNA): TGTGCCAGCAGCTTAGCCCCGCTAAATGAGCAGTTCTTC.